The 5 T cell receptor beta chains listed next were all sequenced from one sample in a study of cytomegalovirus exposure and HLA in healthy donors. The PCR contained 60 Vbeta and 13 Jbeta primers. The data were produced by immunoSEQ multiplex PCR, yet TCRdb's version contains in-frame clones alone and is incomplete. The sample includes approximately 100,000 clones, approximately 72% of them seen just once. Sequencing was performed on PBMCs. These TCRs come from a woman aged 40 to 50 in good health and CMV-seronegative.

CDR3 in amino acids: CASSTHENSPLHF. The CDR3 DNA reads as TGTGCCAGCAGCACCCACGAGAATTCACCCCTCCACTTT. The chain uses TRBV9 and TRBJ1-6; D remains unclear. This CDR3 region has 13 residues. V lost 4 bases and J 7 bases, leaving 9 bases between the germline ends. The V gene's germline CDR1 is SGDLS and CDR2 YYNGEE.

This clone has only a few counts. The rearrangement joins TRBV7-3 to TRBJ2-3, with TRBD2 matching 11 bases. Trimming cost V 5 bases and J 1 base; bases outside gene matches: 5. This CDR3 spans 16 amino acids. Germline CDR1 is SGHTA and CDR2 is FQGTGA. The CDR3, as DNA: TGTGCCAGCAGCCCAGGGGGACTAGCGGGCACAGATACGCAGTATTTT. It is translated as CASSPGGLAGTDTQYF.

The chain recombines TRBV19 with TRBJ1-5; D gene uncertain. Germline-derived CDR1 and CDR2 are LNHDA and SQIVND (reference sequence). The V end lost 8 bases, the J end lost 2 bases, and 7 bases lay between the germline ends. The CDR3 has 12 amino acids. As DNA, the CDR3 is TGTGCCAGTCGAGATGGCAATCAGCCCCAGCATTTT. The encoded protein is CASRDGNQPQHF. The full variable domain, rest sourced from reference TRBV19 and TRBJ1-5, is DGGITQSPKYLFRKEGQNVTLSCEQNLNHDAMYWYRQDPGQGLRLIYYSQIVNDFQKGDIAEGYSVSREKKESFPLTVTSAQKNPTAFYLCASRDGNQPQHFGDGTRLSIL.

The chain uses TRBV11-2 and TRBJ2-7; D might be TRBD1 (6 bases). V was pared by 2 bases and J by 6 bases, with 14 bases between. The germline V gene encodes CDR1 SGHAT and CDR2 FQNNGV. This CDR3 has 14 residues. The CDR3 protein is CASSLLQGGGEQYF. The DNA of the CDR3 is TGTGCCAGCAGCTTACTACAGGGTGGAGGCGAGCAGTACTTC. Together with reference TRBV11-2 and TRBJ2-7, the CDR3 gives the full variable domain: EAGVAQSPRYKIIEKRQSVAFWCNPISGHATLYWYQQILGQGPKLLIQFQNNGVVDDSQLPKDRFSAERLKGVDSTLKIQPAKLEDSAVYLCASSLLQGGGEQYFGPGTRLTVT.

The CDR3 spells CAWSLLQGATNEQYF. The CDR3 DNA follows: TGTGCCTGGAGCCTACTCCAGGGGGCGACCAACGAGCAGTACTTC. The chain carries TRBV30 and TRBJ2-7; 8 bases align to TRBD1. The trim removed 3 bases at V and 5 bases at J, leaving 12 bases unmatched. CDR1 GTSNPN and CDR2 SVGIG come from the germline V gene (reference sequence). The CDR3 length is 15 residues.